A single sample gave rise to the 3 T cell receptor beta chains below, sequenced in a study of T cell repertoires in cytomegalovirus infection. TCRdb redid the calling of the reads with MiXCR, one entry per CDR3 protein. The sample records about 330,000 distinct CDR3 sequences, over 7.5% being singletons. The specimen sequenced was PBMCs. The receptor source for this set is a human donor in good health (CMV status not recorded). Some clones in this sample may be carry-over from other donors' samples.

The chain carries TRBV15 and TRBJ2-2, with D perhaps matching TRBD1 (6 bases). V gave up 0 bases and J gave up 7 bases, with 18 bases separating them. CDR1 is LNHNV, CDR2 YYDKDF, per germline (reference sequence). The CDR3 is made up of 17 amino acids. The CDR3 loop is CATSRDSGTLFRGELFF. The CDR3 DNA reads as TGTGCCACCAGCAGAGATTCCGGGACACTATTTCGCGGGGAGCTGTTTTTT.

CDR3 in DNA: TGCGCCAGCAGCGGAGGGCTAGCGGGAGAAACCGGGGAGCTGTTTTTT. As protein: CASSGGLAGETGELFF. The rearrangement joins TRBV5-1 to TRBJ2-2; TRBD2 aligns across 10 bases. The CDR3 consists of 16 residues. V lost 4 bases and J lost 5; bases outside the gene matches: 8. Germline CDR1 is SGHRS and CDR2 is YFSETQ.

This clonotype was recorded at least ten times. The rearrangement joins TRBV7-2 to TRBJ2-5; 9 nucleotides line up with TRBD2. CDR1 is SGHTA and CDR2 is FQGNSA in the germline V gene. V was pared by 7 bases and J by 3 bases, with 6 bases of the junction left unmatched. The CDR3 runs to 14 residues. The CDR3 protein is CASTVSGRKETQYF. Here the CDR3 DNA reads TGTGCCAGCACCGTTAGCGGGAGAAAAGAGACCCAGTACTTC.